Here is one TCR beta chain with its context. The data are from a study of blood T cell repertoires in COVID-19. Losses at the gene ends were 2 bases for V and 5 bases for J; bases not matched to a gene: 9. Germline-derived CDR1 and CDR2 are SGHVS and FNYEAQ. The CDR3 is made up of 16 amino acids. Sequencing was performed with immunoSEQ multiplex PCR; in TCRdb, only in-frame clones are kept and a portion is missing. The data show 50,000 to 75,000 clones, around 77% seen once. Sequenced sample: peripheral blood. V is TRBV7-6 and J is TRBJ2-1, with TRBD2 matching 7 bases. The receptor comes from a man at least 80 years old with active or convalescent COVID-19. The CDR3 bases are TGTGCCAGCAGCTTACGTTCTAGCGGCGCGCACAATGAGCAGTTCTTC. Its translation: CASSLRSSGAHNEQFF.